Listed below are T cell receptor beta chains from one sample, sequenced in a study of T cell responses to AZD1222 COVID-19 vaccine. Profiled with immunoSEQ multiplex PCR; TCRdb holds only in-frame clones, not every one. This sample has 90,000 to 120,000 clones, with approximately 90% found just once. This sample comprised peripheral blood, obtained on day 0 of AZD1222 vaccination. These receptors were collected from an adult in good health. The CDR3 runs from the conserved cysteine through the conserved F or W. The D gene is left open where the match is weak. Some rows have no size entry. The others give once, few or many, or a class for an expanded clone.

NA	once	TRBV6-5	TRBJ1-5	CASRSYGTYYQPQHF	TGTGCCAGCAGGTCTTACGGGACATACTATCAGCCCCAGCATTTT
NA	NA	TRBV19	TRBJ2-7	CASSHSGGSSYEQYF	TGTGCCAGTAGTCATAGTGGGGGTTCTTCCTACGAGCAGTACTTC
NA	NA	TRBV30	TRBJ2-7	CAWVTKMTGPSYEQYF	TGTGCCTGGGTCACAAAGATGACAGGACCTTCCTACGAGCAGTACTTC
NA	NA	TRBV3-1/TRBV3-2	TRBJ2-3	CASTGLVGASNTDTQYF	TGTGCCAGCACAGGACTAGTGGGGGCCTCAAACACAGATACGCAGTATTTT
NA	NA	TRBV7-9	TRBJ1-2	CAGGTRTDYTF	TGTGCCGGCGGGACGAGAACTGACTACACCTTC
NA	NA	TRBV7-8	TRBJ1-3	CASSLGDSRNTIYF	TGTGCCAGCAGCTTAGGGGACTCAAGAAACACCATATATTTT
NA	NA	TRBV3-1/TRBV3-2	TRBJ2-5	CASSQDGGGARETQYF	TGTGCCAGCAGCCAAGACGGTGGGGGGGCCAGAGAGACCCAGTACTTC
NA	NA	TRBV27	TRBJ1-2	CASSSNRPNYGYTF	TGTGCCAGCAGTTCAAACAGGCCTAACTATGGCTACACCTTC
TRBD1	NA	TRBV19	TRBJ1-1	CARQRTGEGYTEAFF	TGTGCCAGACAGAGGACAGGGGAAGGTTACACTGAAGCTTTCTTT
NA	NA	TRBV7-2	TRBJ1-5	CASSLQGLSQPQHF	TGTGCCAGCAGCTTACAGGGACTAAGTCAGCCCCAGCATTTT
NA	NA	TRBV5-1	TRBJ1-4	CASRSGTEAEKLFF	TGCGCCAGCAGGTCAGGGACGGAAGCGGAAAAACTGTTTTTT
NA	NA	TRBV27	TRBJ2-3	CASKAWPSGTDTQYF	TGTGCCAGCAAGGCTTGGCCTAGTGGCACAGATACGCAGTATTTT
NA	NA	TRBV2	TRBJ1-2	CASIEGMRGYGYTF	TGTGCCAGCATCGAGGGGATGAGGGGTTATGGCTACACCTTC
NA	few	TRBV7-9	TRBJ2-7	CASSHPQSSYEQYF	TGTGCCAGCAGCCACCCTCAAAGCTCCTACGAGCAGTACTTC
NA	NA	TRBV7-8	TRBJ1-5	CASSLNRVQPQHF	TGTGCCAGCAGCTTGAACAGGGTTCAGCCCCAGCATTTT
NA	NA	TRBV14	TRBJ1-4	CASSHWGYSDEKLFF	TGTGCCAGCAGCCACTGGGGTTATTCGGATGAAAAACTGTTTTTT
TRBD1	NA	TRBV6-4	TRBJ2-3	CASSDRHQGADHTDTQYF	TGTGCCAGCAGTGACCGGCACCAGGGGGCAGATCACACAGATACGCAGTATTTT
NA	NA	TRBV7-2	TRBJ1-1	CASSPDSTTEAFF	TGTGCCAGCAGCCCCGACAGTACTACTGAAGCTTTCTTT
NA	NA	TRBV19	TRBJ1-4	CASSIWEDPTNEKLFF	TGTGCCAGTAGTATTTGGGAGGATCCAACTAATGAAAAACTGTTTTTT
NA	NA	TRBV6-5	TRBJ2-2	CASLRGTNTGELFF	TGTGCCAGCCTTCGGGGTACGAACACCGGGGAGCTGTTTTTT
NA	once	TRBV4-1	TRBJ1-1	CASSQRHTEAFF	TGCGCCAGCAGCCAGAGGCACACTGAAGCTTTCTTT
NA	NA	TRBV30	TRBJ1-1	CAWNRPEKNTEAFF	TGTGCCTGGAATAGGCCGGAGAAAAACACTGAAGCTTTCTTT
TRBD2	NA	TRBV7-2	TRBJ2-2	CASSSNPRGATGELFF	TGTGCCAGCAGCTCAAACCCGCGGGGGGCCACCGGGGAGCTGTTTTTT
NA	NA	TRBV5-1	TRBJ2-2	CASKVNTGELFF	TGCGCCAGCAAAGTGAACACCGGGGAGCTGTTTTTT
NA	NA	TRBV5-1	TRBJ2-1	CASSLVGYVIEQFF	TGCGCCAGCAGCTTGGTAGGGTACGTGATTGAGCAGTTCTTC
NA	NA	TRBV25-1	TRBJ2-7	CASSGGGIRYF	TGTGCCAGCAGTGGTGGGGGAATTCGGTACTTC
TRBD2	NA	TRBV5-1	TRBJ2-3	CASSLVLAGVTDTQYF	TGCGCCAGCAGCTTGGTACTAGCGGGGGTCACAGATACGCAGTATTTT
TRBD2	NA	TRBV7-9	TRBJ2-3	CASSRSSGGVTDTQYF	TGTGCCAGCAGCAGATCTAGTGGGGGGGTTACAGATACGCAGTATTTT
NA	few	TRBV10-1	TRBJ2-7	CASSPGGLAYEQYF	TGCGCCAGCAGCCCCGGGGGGCTGGCCTACGAGCAGTACTTC
NA	NA	TRBV25-1	TRBJ2-2	CASSGTSGVGELFF	TGTGCCAGCAGCGGGACTTCGGGGGTCGGGGAGCTGTTTTTT
NA	NA	TRBV6-1	TRBJ2-2	CASSEINYLEANTGELFF	TGTGCCAGCAGTGAAATTAATTACCTAGAAGCGAACACCGGGGAGCTGTTTTTT
NA	NA	TRBV7-8	TRBJ2-1	CASSLRAGDNEQFF	TGTGCCAGCAGCTTAAGGGCAGGAGACAATGAGCAGTTCTTC
NA	NA	TRBV6-1	TRBJ2-2	CASSDRGWDTGELFF	TGTGCCAGCAGTGACAGGGGATGGGACACCGGGGAGCTGTTTTTT
NA	NA	TRBV3-1/TRBV3-2	TRBJ2-2	CASSPFSGGAIGELFF	TGTGCCAGCAGCCCCTTTAGTGGGGGGGCGATCGGGGAGCTGTTTTTT
NA	NA	TRBV6-2/TRBV6-3	TRBJ1-5	CASSYSQGGFWQPQHF	TGTGCCAGCAGTTACTCACAGGGAGGGTTCTGGCAGCCCCAGCATTTT
NA	NA	TRBV6-5	TRBJ1-2	CASTATPGNYGYTF	TGTGCCAGCACCGCCACCCCGGGGAACTATGGCTACACCTTC
TRBD1	NA	TRBV19	TRBJ1-5	CASSSYRGSSNQPQHF	TGTGCCAGTAGTTCCTACAGGGGCTCCAGCAATCAGCCCCAGCATTTT
NA	once	TRBV7-2	TRBJ2-7	CASSLTQGGPYEQYF	TGTGCCAGCAGCCTCACCCAAGGTGGACCCTACGAGCAGTACTTC
NA	NA	TRBV6-5	TRBJ1-3	CASSYGRHLSGNTIYF	TGTGCCAGCAGTTACGGGAGGCACCTCTCTGGAAACACCATATATTTT
NA	once	TRBV10-2	TRBJ2-3	CASRNRGLVGVSSTDTQYF	TGCGCCAGCAGAAACAGGGGACTAGTGGGGGTATCGAGCACAGATACGCAGTATTTT
NA	NA	TRBV24-1	TRBJ2-1	CATSGGTYNEQFF	TGTGCCACCAGTGGCGGGACCTACAATGAGCAGTTCTTC
NA	NA	TRBV28	TRBJ1-2	CASATPRYFPGDPSRNYGYTF	TGTGCCAGCGCCACACCGAGATATTTCCCGGGGGATCCGTCCCGTAACTATGGCTACACCTTC
TRBD1	once	TRBV7-6	TRBJ2-7	CASSPGTGAGYEQYF	TGTGCCAGCAGTCCAGGGACAGGGGCGGGGTACGAGCAGTACTTC
NA	NA	TRBV27	TRBJ1-2	CASRASGVLGYTF	TGTGCCAGCAGAGCGTCGGGGGTTTTAGGCTACACCTTC
NA	NA	TRBV2	TRBJ1-1	CASSTQRGAFF	TGTGCCAGCAGTACACAGAGGGGAGCTTTCTTT
TRBD1	NA	TRBV5-1	TRBJ1-2	CASSPQPGQYSHTF	TGCGCCAGCAGCCCGCAGCCGGGACAGTATAGCCACACCTTC